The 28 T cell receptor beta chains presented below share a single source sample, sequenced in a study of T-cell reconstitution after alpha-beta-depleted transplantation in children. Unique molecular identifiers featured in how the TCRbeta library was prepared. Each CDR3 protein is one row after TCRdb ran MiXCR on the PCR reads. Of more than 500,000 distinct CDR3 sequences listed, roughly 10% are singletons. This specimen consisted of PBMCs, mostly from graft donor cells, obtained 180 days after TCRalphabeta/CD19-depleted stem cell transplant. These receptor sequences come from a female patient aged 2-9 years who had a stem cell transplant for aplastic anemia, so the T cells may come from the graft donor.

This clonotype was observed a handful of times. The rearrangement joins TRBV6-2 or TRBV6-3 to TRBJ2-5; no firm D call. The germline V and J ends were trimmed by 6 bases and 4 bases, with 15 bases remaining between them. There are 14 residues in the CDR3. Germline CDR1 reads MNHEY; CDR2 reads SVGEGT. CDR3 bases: TGTGCCAGCAGCCACCGATGGATAGGAGAGACCCAGTACTTC. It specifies CASSHRWIGETQYF.

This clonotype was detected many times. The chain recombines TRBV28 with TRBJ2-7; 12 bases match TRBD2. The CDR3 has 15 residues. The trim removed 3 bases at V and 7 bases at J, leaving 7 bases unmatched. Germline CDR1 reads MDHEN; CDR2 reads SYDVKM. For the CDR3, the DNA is TGTGCCAGCAGTTTCGGACTAGCGGGGACTTTGGAGCAGTACTTC. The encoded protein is CASSFGLAGTLEQYF.

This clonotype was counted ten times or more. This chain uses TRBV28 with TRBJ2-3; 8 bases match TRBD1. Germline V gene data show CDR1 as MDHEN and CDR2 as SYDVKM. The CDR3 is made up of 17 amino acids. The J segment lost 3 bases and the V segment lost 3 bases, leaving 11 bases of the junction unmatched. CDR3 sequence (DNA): TGTGCCAGCAGTTTCGAGAATCTCGGACAGGGAACAGATACGCAGTATTTT. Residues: CASSFENLGQGTDTQYF. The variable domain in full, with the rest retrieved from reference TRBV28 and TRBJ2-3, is DVKVTQSSRYLVKRTGEKVFLECVQDMDHENMFWYRQDPGLGLRLIYFSYDVKMKEKGDIPEGYSVSREKKERFSLILESASTNQTSMYLCASSFENLGQGTDTQYFGPGTRLTVL.

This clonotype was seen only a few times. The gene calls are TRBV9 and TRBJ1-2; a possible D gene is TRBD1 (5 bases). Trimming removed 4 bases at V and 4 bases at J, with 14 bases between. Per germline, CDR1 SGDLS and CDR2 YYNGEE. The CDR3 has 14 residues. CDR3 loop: CASSPQAGLYGYTF. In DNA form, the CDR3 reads TGTGCCAGCAGCCCTCAGGCGGGGCTCTATGGCTACACCTTC.

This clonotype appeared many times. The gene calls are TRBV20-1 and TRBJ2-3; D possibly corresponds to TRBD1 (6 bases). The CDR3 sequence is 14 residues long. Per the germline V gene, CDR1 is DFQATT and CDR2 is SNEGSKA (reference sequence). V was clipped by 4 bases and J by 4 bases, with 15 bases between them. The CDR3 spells CSATRRGPADTQYF. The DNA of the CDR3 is TGCAGTGCTACCCGCAGGGGACCCGCAGATACGCAGTATTTT.

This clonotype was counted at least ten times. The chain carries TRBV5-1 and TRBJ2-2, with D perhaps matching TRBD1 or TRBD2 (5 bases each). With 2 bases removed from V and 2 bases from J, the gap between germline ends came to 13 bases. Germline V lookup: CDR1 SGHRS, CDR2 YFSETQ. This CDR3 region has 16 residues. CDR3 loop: CASSLKRDGNTGELFF. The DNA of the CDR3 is TGCGCCAGCAGCTTAAAACGGGACGGAAACACCGGGGAGCTGTTTTTT.

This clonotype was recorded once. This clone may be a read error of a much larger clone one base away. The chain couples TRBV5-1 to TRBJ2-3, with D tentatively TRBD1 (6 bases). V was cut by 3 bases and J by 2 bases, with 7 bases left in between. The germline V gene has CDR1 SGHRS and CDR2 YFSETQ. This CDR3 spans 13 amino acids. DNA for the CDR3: TGCGCCAGCAGCTGGACAGACACAGATACGCAGTATTTT. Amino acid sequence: CASSWTDTDTQYF.

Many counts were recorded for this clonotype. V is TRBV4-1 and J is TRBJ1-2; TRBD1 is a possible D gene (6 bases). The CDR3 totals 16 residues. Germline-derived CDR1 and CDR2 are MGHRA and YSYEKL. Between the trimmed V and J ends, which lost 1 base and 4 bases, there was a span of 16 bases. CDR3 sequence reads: CASSQGTGQGIYGYTF. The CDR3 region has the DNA TGCGCCAGCAGCCAAGGAACTGGGCAGGGGATCTATGGCTACACCTTC.

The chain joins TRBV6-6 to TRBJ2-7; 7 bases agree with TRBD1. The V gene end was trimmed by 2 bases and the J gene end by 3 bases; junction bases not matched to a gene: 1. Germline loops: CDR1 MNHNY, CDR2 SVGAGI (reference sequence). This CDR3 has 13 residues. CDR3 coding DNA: TGTGCCAGCAGTTACACAGGGGTCTACGAGCAGTACGTC. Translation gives CASSYTGVYEQYV.

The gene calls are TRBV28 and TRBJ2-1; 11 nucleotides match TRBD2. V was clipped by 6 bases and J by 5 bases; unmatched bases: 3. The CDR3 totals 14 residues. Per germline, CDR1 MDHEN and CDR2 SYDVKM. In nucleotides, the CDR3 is TGTGCCAGCAGGAGGACTAGCGGGCACAATGAGCAGTTCTTC. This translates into CASRRTSGHNEQFF.

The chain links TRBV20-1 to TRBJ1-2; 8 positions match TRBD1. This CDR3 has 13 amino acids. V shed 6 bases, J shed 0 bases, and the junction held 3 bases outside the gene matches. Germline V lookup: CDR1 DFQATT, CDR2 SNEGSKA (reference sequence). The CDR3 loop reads CSAGQGANYGYTF. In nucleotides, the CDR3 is TGCAGTGCCGGACAGGGTGCTAACTATGGCTACACCTTC.

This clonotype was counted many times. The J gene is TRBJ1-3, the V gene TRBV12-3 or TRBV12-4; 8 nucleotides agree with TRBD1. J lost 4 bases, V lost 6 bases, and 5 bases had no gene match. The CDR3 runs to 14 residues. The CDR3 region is CASSLRGPGNTIYF. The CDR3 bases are TGTGCCAGCAGCCTCAGGGGGCCAGGAAACACCATATATTTT.

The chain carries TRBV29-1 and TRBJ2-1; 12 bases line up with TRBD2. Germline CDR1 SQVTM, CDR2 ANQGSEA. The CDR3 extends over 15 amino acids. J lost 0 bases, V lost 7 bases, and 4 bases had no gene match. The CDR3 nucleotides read TGCAGCGCGACTAGCGGGAGCGGCTCCTACAATGAGCAGTTCTTC. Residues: CSATSGSGSYNEQFF.

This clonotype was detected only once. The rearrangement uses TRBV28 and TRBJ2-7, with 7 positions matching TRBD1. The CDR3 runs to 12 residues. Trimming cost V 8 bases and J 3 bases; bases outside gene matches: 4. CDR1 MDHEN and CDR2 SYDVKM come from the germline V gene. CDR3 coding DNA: TGTGCCAGCCCACGACAGGGCTACGAGCAGTACTTC. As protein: CASPRQGYEQYF.

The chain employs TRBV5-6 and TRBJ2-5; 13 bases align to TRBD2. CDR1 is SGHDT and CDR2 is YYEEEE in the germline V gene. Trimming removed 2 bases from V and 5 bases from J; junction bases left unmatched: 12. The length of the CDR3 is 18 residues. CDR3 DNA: TGTGCCAGCAGCTTAGTAAGGACTAGCGGGAGTCGCGGGGAGACCCAGTACTTC. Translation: CASSLVRTSGSRGETQYF.

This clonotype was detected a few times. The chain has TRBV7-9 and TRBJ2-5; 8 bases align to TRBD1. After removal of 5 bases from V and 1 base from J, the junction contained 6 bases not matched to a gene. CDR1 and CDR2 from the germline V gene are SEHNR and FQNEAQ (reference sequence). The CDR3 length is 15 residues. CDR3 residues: CASSQNRGSQETQYF. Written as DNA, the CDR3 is TGTGCCAGCAGCCAGAACAGGGGGAGCCAAGAGACCCAGTACTTC.

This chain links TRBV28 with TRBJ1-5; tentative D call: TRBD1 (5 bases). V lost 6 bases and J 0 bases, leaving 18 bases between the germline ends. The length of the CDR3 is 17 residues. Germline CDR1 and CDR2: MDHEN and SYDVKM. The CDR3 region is CASSEPRGFPSNQPQHF. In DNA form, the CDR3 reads TGTGCCAGCAGCGAACCACGGGGGTTCCCTAGCAATCAGCCCCAGCATTTT.

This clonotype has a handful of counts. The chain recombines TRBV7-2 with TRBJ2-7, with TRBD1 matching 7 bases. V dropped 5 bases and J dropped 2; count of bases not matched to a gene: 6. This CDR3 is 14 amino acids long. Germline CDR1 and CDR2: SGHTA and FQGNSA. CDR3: CASSVRDRAYEQYF. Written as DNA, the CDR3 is TGTGCCAGCAGCGTCCGGGACAGAGCCTACGAGCAGTACTTC.

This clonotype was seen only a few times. CDR3 loop: CASSQDTGKSQQYF. CDR3 DNA: TGCGCCAGCAGCCAAGATACCGGGAAATCACAGCAGTACTTC. The rearrangement links TRBV4-3 to TRBJ2-7; the D gene is possibly TRBD2 (5 bases). The CDR3 covers 14 residues. Germline CDR1 and CDR2: LGHNA and YSLEER. The ends were cut back, 0 bases at V and 8 bases at J, with 14 bases in the middle.

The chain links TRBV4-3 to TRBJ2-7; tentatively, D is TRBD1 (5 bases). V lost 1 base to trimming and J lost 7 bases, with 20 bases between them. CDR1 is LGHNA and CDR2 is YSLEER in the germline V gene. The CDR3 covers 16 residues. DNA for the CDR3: TGCGCCAGCAGCCAAGTAAGGGGAATGGTCGACCGGGAGCAGTACTTC. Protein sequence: CASSQVRGMVDREQYF.

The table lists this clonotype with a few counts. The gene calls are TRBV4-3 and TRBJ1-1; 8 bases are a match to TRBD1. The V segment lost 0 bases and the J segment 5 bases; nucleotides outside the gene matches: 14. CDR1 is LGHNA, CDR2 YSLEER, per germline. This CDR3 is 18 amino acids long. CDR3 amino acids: CASSQDLIGTGRRTEAFF. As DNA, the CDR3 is TGCGCCAGCAGCCAAGATTTAATCGGGACAGGTCGTAGGACTGAAGCTTTCTTT.

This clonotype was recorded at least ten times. CDR3 amino acids: CASSQTRDTGELFF. The CDR3 bases are TGCGCCAGCAGCCAGACCCGGGACACCGGGGAGCTGTTTTTT. The chain has TRBV4-3 and TRBJ2-2; D remains unclear. Germline-derived CDR1 and CDR2 are LGHNA and YSLEER. The CDR3 contains 14 residues. Trimming took 3 bases from V and 3 from J, leaving 8 bases between them.

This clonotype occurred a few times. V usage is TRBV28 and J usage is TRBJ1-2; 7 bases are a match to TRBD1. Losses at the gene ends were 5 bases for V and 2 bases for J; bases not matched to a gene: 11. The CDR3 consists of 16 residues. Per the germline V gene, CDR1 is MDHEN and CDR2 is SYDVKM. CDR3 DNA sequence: TGTGCCAGCAGTCTAGGGCGGCAGGGGGAAAACTATGGCTACACCTTC. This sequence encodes CASSLGRQGENYGYTF.

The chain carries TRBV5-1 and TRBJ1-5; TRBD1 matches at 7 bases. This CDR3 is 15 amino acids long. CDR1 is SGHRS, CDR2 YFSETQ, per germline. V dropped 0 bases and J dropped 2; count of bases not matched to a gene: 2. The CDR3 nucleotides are TGCGCCAGCAGCTTGGGGGACAGCCGCAATCAGCCCCAGCATTTT. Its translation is CASSLGDSRNQPQHF.

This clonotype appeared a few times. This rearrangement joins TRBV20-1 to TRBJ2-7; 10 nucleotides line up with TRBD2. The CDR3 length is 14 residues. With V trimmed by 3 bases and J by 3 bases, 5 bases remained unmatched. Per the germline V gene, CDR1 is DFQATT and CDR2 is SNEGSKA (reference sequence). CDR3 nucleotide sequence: TGCAGTGCTAGGAGGGCTAGCGGGAGCTACGAGCAGTACTTC. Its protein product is CSARRASGSYEQYF.

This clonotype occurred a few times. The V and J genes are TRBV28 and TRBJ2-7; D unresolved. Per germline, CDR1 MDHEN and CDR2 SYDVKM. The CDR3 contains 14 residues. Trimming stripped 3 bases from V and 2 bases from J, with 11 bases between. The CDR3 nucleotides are TGTGCCAGCAGTTTTCGGCAGGAAGCCTACGAGCAGTACTTC. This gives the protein CASSFRQEAYEQYF.

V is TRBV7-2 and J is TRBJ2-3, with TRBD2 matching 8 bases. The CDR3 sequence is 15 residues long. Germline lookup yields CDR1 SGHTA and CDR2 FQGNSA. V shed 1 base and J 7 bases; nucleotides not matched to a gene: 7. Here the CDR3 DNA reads TGTGCCAGCAGCTTAGGAGCGGGAGCGAGGAATACGCAGTATTTT. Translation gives CASSLGAGARNTQYF.

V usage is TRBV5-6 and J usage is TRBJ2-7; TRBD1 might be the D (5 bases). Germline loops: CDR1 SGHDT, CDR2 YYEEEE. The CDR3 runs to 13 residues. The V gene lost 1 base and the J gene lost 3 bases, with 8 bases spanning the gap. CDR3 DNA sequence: TGTGCCAGCAGCTTGAGACAGCACTACGAGCAGTACTTC. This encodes CASSLRQHYEQYF.